Listed here are 17 T cell receptor beta chains from one sample, sequenced in a study of liver allograft versus peripheral blood T cells. In the study overall: Liver transplant recipients had T cell receptor repertoires compared between transplanted liver and peripheral blood.

One entry per CDR3 protein, called by TCRdb with MiXCR from the reads. Found here are 8,500 or so distinct CDR3 sequences, 25% to 30% of them singletons; the top ten hold about 7.7%. All receptors derive from a human patient who had a liver transplant. Some T cells may be transferred from the graft donor.

By proportion, this clonotype is medium-sized (0.01 to 0.1%). This chain connects TRBV29-1 to TRBJ1-4, with 7 bases fitting TRBD1. Losses at the gene ends were 6 bases for V and 4 bases for J; bases not matched to a gene: 5. The CDR3 is made up of 13 amino acids. Germline CDR1 and CDR2: SQVTM and ANQGSEA. This chain's CDR3 is CSVGTDLNEKLFF. The CDR3 bases are TGCAGCGTGGGGACAGATCTTAATGAAAAACTGTTTTTT.

The V call is TRBV6-1, the J call TRBJ2-7; D unresolved. V lost 8 bases, J lost 2 bases, and 7 bases lay in between. The CDR3 has 11 amino acids. Per the germline V gene, CDR1 is MNHNS and CDR2 is SASEGT. CDR3 protein: CASSQTYEQYF. The CDR3 nucleotides are TGTGCCAGCTCTCAGACCTACGAGCAGTACTTC.

The chain is built from TRBV6-5 and TRBJ1-5; 9 positions agree with TRBD1. The CDR3 loop spans 15 amino acids. Germline assignment: CDR1 MNHEY and CDR2 SVGAGI. V shed 2 bases, J shed 6 bases, and the junction held 5 bases outside the gene matches. Here the CDR3 DNA reads TGTGCCAGCAGTTACGGGGGACAGGGCGGTCAGCCCCAGCATTTT. Translation gives CASSYGGQGGQPQHF.

This clonotype was counted ten times or more. The J gene is TRBJ2-5, the V gene TRBV18; weak D call: TRBD2 (5 bases). In germline, CDR1 is KGHSH, CDR2 LQKENI. The V and J ends lost 5 bases and 5 bases respectively, with 18 bases between them. The CDR3 has 15 residues. The CDR3 region is CASSKGVAQRETQYF. The CDR3 DNA is TGTGCCAGCTCAAAGGGCGTAGCGCAACGGGAGACCCAGTACTTC.

This clonotype was recorded a few times. The chain carries TRBV12-3 or TRBV12-4 and TRBJ1-1; D is perhaps TRBD1 (6 bases). V was pared by 0 bases and J by 10 bases, with 12 bases between. This CDR3 has 13 residues. The CDR3 region has the DNA TGTGCCAGCAGTTTAGCGCAGGACAGCGGAGCTTTCTTT. This encodes CASSLAQDSGAFF.

Regarding this clonotype: Only one base separates this from a far larger clonotype, so it likely reflects a read error. The chain combines TRBV10-3 with TRBJ2-6; D gene uncertain. Deletions cut 5 bases from V and 3 bases from J, with 20 bases between. This CDR3 has 18 residues. Germline CDR1 ENHRY, CDR2 SYGVKD. CDR3 sequence: CAISPLPPAGRGANVLTF. In DNA form, the CDR3 reads TGTGCCATCAGTCCACTACCCCCCGCCGGGCGTGGGGCCAACGTCCTGACTTTC.

In its sample, this clonotype ranks as medium-sized. The chain employs TRBV15 and TRBJ1-2; tentative D call: TRBD1 (5 bases). The V and J ends lost 5 bases and 2 bases respectively, with 9 bases between them. This CDR3 is built from 13 residues. Looked up from germline, CDR1 is LNHNV and CDR2 is YYDKDF (reference sequence). The chain's CDR3 is CATSWGRNYGYTF. Here the CDR3 DNA reads TGTGCCACCAGCTGGGGACGGAACTATGGCTACACCTTC. The whole variable domain, remainder taken from reference TRBV15 and TRBJ1-2, is DAMVIQNPRYQVTQFGKPVTLSCSQTLNHNVMYWYQQKSSQAPKLLFHYYDKDFNNEADTPDNFQSRRPNTSFCFLDIRSPGLGDTAMYLCATSWGRNYGYTFGSGTRLTVV.

This clonotype counts as medium-sized. The chain combines TRBV18 with TRBJ2-4, with TRBD1 identical over 8 bases. Per the germline V gene, CDR1 is KGHSH and CDR2 is LQKENI. Trimming cost V 2 bases and J 7 bases; bases outside gene matches: 10. The CDR3 covers 16 residues. As DNA, the CDR3 is TGTGCCAGCTCACCAAGTGACAGGGGAATCGGTAACATTCAGTACTTC. It codes for CASSPSDRGIGNIQYF.

In its sample, this clonotype is medium-sized. The rearrangement uses TRBV29-1 and TRBJ1-3; weak D call: TRBD1 (6 bases). CDR3 length equals 13 residues. Germline V gene sequence: CDR1 SQVTM, CDR2 ANQGSEA. The V gene lost 7 bases and the J gene lost 0 bases, with 10 bases spanning the gap. CDR3 bases: TGCAGCGCTTCAGGGGTCTCTGGAAACACCATATATTTT. Translated, it gives CSASGVSGNTIYF.

This clonotype showed up just a few times. V usage is TRBV11-1 and J usage is TRBJ2-3, with D maybe TRBD2 (8 bases). Trimming stripped 1 base from V and 5 bases from J, with 28 bases between. The CDR3 contains 20 residues. Germline V gives CDR1 SGHAT, CDR2 FQDESV (reference sequence). The CDR3 protein is CASSLVRGGGAWDRGDTQYF. The CDR3 coding sequence is TGTGCCAGCAGCTTAGTTCGGGGGGGCGGCGCCTGGGACAGAGGAGATACGCAGTATTTT.

Judged by abundance, this clonotype is medium-sized. V is TRBV6-5 and J is TRBJ1-2; no clear D gene. Per germline, CDR1 MNHEY and CDR2 SVGAGI. V shed 2 bases and J shed 2 bases, with 3 bases lying between them. The CDR3 covers 12 residues. Here the CDR3 DNA reads TGTGCCAGCAGTTACGGAAACTATGGCTACACCTTC. Its translation is CASSYGNYGYTF.

This clonotype has ten or more counts. V gene TRBV6-1 combines with J gene TRBJ2-3, with D possibly being TRBD1 (6 bases). The V gene's germline CDR1 is MNHNS and CDR2 SASEGT. The CDR3 is 14 amino acids. Trimming took off 6 bases at V and 2 bases at J, with 12 bases between the two ends. The CDR3 region has the DNA TGTGCCAGCAGAAGGGGGTACCCCACAGATACGCAGTATTTT. This translates into CASRRGYPTDTQYF.

This clonotype came up a few times. The chain recombines TRBV27 with TRBJ2-1; 7 bases agree with TRBD2. V shed 8 bases, J shed 5 bases, and the junction held 18 bases outside the gene matches. This CDR3 region has 17 residues. From germline, CDR1 is MNHEY and CDR2 SMNVEV (reference sequence). The DNA of the CDR3 is TGTGCCAGCCTCCGTATAGCGGCGGGAGTAGACCACAATGAGCAGTTCTTC. Its protein product is CASLRIAAGVDHNEQFF.

This clonotype was recorded a few times. The chain couples TRBV7-9 to TRBJ1-2, with no clear D. Per germline, CDR1 SEHNR and CDR2 FQNEAQ (reference sequence). This CDR3 region has 14 residues. Deletions cut 3 bases from V and 8 bases from J, with 16 bases between. CDR3 sequence: CASSFEGVVSGYTF. The DNA of the CDR3 is TGTGCCAGCAGCTTTGAGGGTGTAGTCAGCGGCTACACCTTC.

This clonotype qualifies as medium-sized. The gene calls are TRBV6-6 and TRBJ1-4; 7 bases match TRBD1. The trim removed 6 bases at V and 5 bases at J, leaving 0 bases unmatched. This CDR3 spans 12 amino acids. Germline CDR1 is MNHNY and CDR2 is SVGAGI (reference sequence). Here the CDR3 reads CASRQGNEKLFF. The CDR3 DNA sequence: TGTGCCAGCAGACAGGGGAATGAAAAACTGTTTTTT.

By sample fraction, this clonotype is medium-sized (0.01 to 0.1%). CDR3 bases: TGTGCCAGCTCAACAGGGGGACAGAGCTCTGGAAACACCATATATTTT. Translation: CASSTGGQSSGNTIYF. The J gene is TRBJ1-3, the V gene TRBV18; TRBD1 matches at 8 bases. The CDR3 spans 16 residues. Losses at the gene ends were 5 bases for V and 0 bases for J; bases not matched to a gene: 6. The germline CDR1 and CDR2 sequences are KGHSH and LQKENI.

By share, this clonotype ranks as medium-sized. The chain employs TRBV18 and TRBJ2-3, with 7 bases matching TRBD2. CDR3 length: 13 residues. With V trimmed by 3 bases and J by 8 bases, 5 bases remained unmatched. CDR1 and CDR2 from the germline V gene are KGHSH and LQKENI. The CDR3 reads CASSPTAGVTQYF. The CDR3 nucleotides are TGTGCCAGCTCACCCACCGCGGGGGTTACGCAGTATTTT.